One and the same sample provided the 2 T cell receptor beta chains below, sequenced in a study of blood T cell repertoires in COVID-19. Only in-frame clones appear in the TCRdb table, and some are missing; sequencing was by immunoSEQ multiplex PCR. Of about 280,000 clones in the sample, 88% are singletons; the top ten hold around 1%. The sample comprised PBMCs or T cells enriched from blood (not recorded which). The receptors were gathered from a young woman who had recovered from COVID-19.

The count of this clone is one. The chain carries TRBV5-1 and TRBJ1-5, with TRBD1 identical over 8 bases. In germline, CDR1 is SGHRS, CDR2 YFSETQ. The CDR3 is 15 amino acids. V dropped 0 bases and J dropped 5; count of bases not matched to a gene: 4. The CDR3 region is CASSLAGQAYQPQHF. In nucleotides, the CDR3 is TGCGCCAGCAGCTTGGCGGGACAGGCTTATCAGCCCCAGCATTTT.

This clone has ten or more counts. The CDR3 here is CASSISGENQPQHF. The CDR3 nucleotides are TGTGCCAGTAGTATATCTGGGGAGAATCAGCCCCAGCATTTT. The chain couples TRBV19 to TRBJ1-5; D is unclear. Trimming left V 2 bases short and J 4 bases short, with 9 bases between. The CDR3 has 14 residues. CDR1 is LNHDA and CDR2 is SQIVND in the germline V gene (reference sequence).